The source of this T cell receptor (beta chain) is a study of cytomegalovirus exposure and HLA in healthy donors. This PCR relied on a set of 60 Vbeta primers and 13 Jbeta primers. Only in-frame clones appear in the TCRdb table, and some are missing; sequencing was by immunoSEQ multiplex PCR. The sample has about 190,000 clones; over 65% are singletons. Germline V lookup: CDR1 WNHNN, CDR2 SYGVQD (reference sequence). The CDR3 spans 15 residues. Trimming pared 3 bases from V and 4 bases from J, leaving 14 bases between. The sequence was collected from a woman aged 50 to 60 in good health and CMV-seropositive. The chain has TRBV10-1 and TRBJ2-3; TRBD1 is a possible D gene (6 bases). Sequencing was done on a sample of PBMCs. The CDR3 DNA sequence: TGCGCCAGCAGTGACAGGGGTTTGGGGGCAGATACGCAGTATTTT. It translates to CASSDRGLGADTQYF.